The present T cell receptor beta chain was sequenced within a study of cytomegalovirus exposure and HLA in healthy donors. This clone was detected only a few times. Its matching antigen is unknown. Whole-study results and caveats: About 90% or about 30% of the time was how often most TCR beta V segments were productive, according to an earlier analysis. HLA allele associations emerged for 15,000 to 20,000 TCR beta sequences in a later analysis, at 0.05 false discovery rate.

The PCR made use of 60 Vbeta and 13 Jbeta primers. Sequencing was performed with immunoSEQ multiplex PCR; in TCRdb, only in-frame clones are kept and a portion is missing. This table holds around 150,000 clones, over 60% found once. Healthy individuals who donated bone marrow served as the donors. V was clipped by 8 bases and J by 2 bases; unmatched bases: 6. From germline, CDR1 is SGHVS and CDR2 FQNEAQ. CDR3 size: 15 residues. Sequenced: PBMCs. This chain connects TRBV7-8 to TRBJ2-2, with 9 bases matching TRBD1. The source is a woman aged 45-65 years in good health and CMV-seronegative. The DNA for the CDR3 is TGTGCCAGCGGCGAACAGGGGGCTAACACCGGGGAGCTGTTTTTT. Protein sequence: CASGEQGANTGELFF.